This entry describes one T cell receptor (beta chain). The antigen remains unidentified. This sample was taken from a study of cytomegalovirus exposure and HLA in healthy donors. V shed 3 bases, J shed 5 bases, and the junction held 2 bases outside the gene matches. From germline, CDR1 is SGHDN and CDR2 FVKESK. CDR3 size: 15 residues. Study results and limitations: Across donors, sequencing depth was assumed by presence/absence analyses to be roughly uniform.

A multiplex PCR was run with 60 Vbeta primers and 13 Jbeta primers. Only in-frame clones appear in the TCRdb table, and some are missing; sequencing was by immunoSEQ multiplex PCR. The repertoire holds 100,000 or so clones, with 77% as singletons. The chain carries TRBV14 and TRBJ2-3, with 13 bases fitting TRBD2. This sequence was found in a man aged 40-49 years in good health and CMV-seropositive. The specimen sequenced was PBMCs. The chain's CDR3 is CASSQGLAGQDTQYF. The CDR3 coding sequence is TGTGCCAGCAGCCAGGGACTAGCGGGACAAGATACGCAGTATTTT.